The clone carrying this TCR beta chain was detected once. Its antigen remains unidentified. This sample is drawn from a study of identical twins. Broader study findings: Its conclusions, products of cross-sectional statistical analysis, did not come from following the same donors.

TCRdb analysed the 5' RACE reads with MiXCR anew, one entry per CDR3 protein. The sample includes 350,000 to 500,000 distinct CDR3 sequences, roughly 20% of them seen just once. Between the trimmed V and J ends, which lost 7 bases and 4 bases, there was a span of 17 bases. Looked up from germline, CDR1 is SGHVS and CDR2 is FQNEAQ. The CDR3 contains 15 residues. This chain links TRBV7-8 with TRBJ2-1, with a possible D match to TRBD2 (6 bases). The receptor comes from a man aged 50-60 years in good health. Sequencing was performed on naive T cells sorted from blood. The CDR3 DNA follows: TGTGCCAGCATCAAAAGAGGGACTGCTTACAATGAGCAGTTCTTC. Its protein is CASIKRGTAYNEQFF. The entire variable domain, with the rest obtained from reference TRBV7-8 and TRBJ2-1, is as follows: GAGVSQSPRYKVAKRGQDVALRCDPISGHVSLFWYQQALGQGPEFLTYFQNEAQLDKSGLPSDRFFAERPEGSVSTLKIQRTQQEDSAVYLCASIKRGTAYNEQFFGPGTRLTVL.